These T cell receptor beta chains were read from a single sample in a study of T cell responses to AZD1222 COVID-19 vaccine. Some clones are missing from TCRdb's copy, which holds only in-frame ones; the method was immunoSEQ multiplex PCR. This sample carries about 56,000 clones, less than 90% of them seen once, and the ten largest clones take 6.5% to 8.5%. The sample here was peripheral blood, taken 28 days after the second AZD1222 dose. The receptors come from an adult who received the AZD1222 COVID-19 vaccine. Each CDR3 is given with its conserved first and last residue. A D gene is named only where the DNA matches it firmly. Rows may omit the clone size; those that give it use once, few, many or a size class.

j_call clone_size d_call v_call cdr3_nt cdr3_aa
TRBJ1-6 NA NA TRBV6-1 TGTGCCAGCAGTGAAGGCGAGAATTCACCCCTCCACTTT CASSEGENSPLHF
TRBJ1-3 few NA TRBV9 TGTGCCAGCAGCCTTCCACCGGGCGATACTGGAAACACCATATATTTT CASSLPPGDTGNTIYF
TRBJ2-6 NA NA TRBV19 TGTGCCACCCGCACAGGTTCGGCTGGGGCCAACGTCCTGACTTTC CATRTGSAGANVLTF
TRBJ1-2 NA NA TRBV28 TGTGCCAGCAGCCTCGGGGGTGGCTTTGATCGGGGCTATGGCTACACCTTC CASSLGGGFDRGYGYTF
TRBJ1-1 NA NA TRBV7-9 TGTGCCAGCAGCCTCTTGAGGGAGAACACTGAAGCTTTCTTT CASSLLRENTEAFF
TRBJ1-5 NA NA TRBV28 TGTGCCAGCCGACGGGACAATTATCAGCCCCAGCATTTT CASRRDNYQPQHF
TRBJ1-3 NA NA TRBV6-5 TGTGCCAGCATGGAGGGACCTGGAAACACCATATATTTT CASMEGPGNTIYF
TRBJ1-1 few NA TRBV10-3 TGTGCCATCAGTGAGTCTGCGGGAGGAAACACTGAAGCTTTCTTT CAISESAGGNTEAFF
TRBJ2-5 NA NA TRBV7-6 TGTGCCAGCAGCCCGAGGGGGGGGGAACAGGGAGGAGAGACCCAGTACTTC CASSPRGGEQGGETQYF
TRBJ1-1 NA TRBD1 TRBV5-1 TGCGCCAGCAGCTTGAAAGGAGGGACAGGGATCATGAACACTGAAGCTTTCTTT CASSLKGGTGIMNTEAFF
TRBJ2-3 once NA TRBV5-4 TGTGCCAGCAGTCCTACTCTCCCACTAGCAAGAGATACGCAGTATTTT CASSPTLPLARDTQYF
TRBJ1-5 NA TRBD1 TRBV18 TGTGCCAGCTCACCTGGACAGGGGAATCAGCCCCAGCATTTT CASSPGQGNQPQHF
TRBJ2-3 NA TRBD2 TRBV10-3 TGTGCCATCAGTGGGGGGCCGGGACTAGCGGGAGCGGGAGATACGCAGTATTTT CAISGGPGLAGAGDTQYF